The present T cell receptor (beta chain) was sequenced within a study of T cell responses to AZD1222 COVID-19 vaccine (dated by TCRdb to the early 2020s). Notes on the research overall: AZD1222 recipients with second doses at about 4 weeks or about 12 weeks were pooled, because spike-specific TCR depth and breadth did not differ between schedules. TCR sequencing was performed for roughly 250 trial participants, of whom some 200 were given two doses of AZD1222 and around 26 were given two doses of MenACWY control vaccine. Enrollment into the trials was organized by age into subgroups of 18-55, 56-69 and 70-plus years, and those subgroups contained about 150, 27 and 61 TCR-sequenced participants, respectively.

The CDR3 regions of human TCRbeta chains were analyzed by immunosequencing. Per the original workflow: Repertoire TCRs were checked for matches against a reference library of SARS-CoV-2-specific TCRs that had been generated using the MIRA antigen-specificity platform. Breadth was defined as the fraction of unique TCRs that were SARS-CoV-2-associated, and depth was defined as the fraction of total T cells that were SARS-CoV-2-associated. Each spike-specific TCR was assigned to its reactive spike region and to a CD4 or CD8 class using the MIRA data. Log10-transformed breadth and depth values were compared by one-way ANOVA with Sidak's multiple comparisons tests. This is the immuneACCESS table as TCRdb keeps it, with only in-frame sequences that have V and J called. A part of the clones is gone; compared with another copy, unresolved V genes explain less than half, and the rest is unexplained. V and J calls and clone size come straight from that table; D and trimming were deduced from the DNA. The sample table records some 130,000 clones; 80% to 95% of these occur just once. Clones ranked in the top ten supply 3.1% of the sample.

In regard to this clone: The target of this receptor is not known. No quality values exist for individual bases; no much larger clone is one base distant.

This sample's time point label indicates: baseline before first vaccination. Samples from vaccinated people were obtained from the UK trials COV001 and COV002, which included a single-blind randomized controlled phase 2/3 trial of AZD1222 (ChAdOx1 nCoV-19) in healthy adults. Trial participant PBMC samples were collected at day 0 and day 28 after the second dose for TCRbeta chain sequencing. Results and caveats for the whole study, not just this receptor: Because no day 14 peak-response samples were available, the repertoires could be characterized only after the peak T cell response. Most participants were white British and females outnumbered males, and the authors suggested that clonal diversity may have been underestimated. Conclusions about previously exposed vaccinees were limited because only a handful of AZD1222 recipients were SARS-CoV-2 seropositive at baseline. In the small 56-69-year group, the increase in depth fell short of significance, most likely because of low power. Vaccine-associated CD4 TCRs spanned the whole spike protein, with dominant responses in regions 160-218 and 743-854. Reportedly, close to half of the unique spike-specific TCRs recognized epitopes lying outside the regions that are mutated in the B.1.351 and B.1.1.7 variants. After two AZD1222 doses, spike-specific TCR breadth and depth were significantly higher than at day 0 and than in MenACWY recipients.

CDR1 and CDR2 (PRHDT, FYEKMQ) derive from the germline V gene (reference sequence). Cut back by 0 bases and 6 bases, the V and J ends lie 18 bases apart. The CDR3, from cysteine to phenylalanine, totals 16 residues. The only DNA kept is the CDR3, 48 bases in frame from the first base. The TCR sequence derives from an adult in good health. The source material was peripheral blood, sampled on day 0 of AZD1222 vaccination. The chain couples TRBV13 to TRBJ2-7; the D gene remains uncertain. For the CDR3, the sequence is CASSLGLMSIQREQYF. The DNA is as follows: TGTGCCAGCAGCTTAGGCCTAATGTCGATCCAGCGCGAGCAGTACTTC. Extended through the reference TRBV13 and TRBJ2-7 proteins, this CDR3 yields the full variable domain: AAGVIQSPRHLIKEKRETATLKCYPIPRHDTVYWYQQGPGQDPQFLISFYEKMQSDKGSIPDRFSAQQFSDYHSELNMSSLELGDSALYFCASSLGLMSIQREQYFGPGTRLTVT.